The text below deals with one T cell receptor beta chain. Germline lookup yields CDR1 SGHTA and CDR2 FQGNSA. Trimming left V 1 base short and J 2 bases short, with 14 bases between. This CDR3 spans 16 amino acids. This sample stems from a study of cytomegalovirus exposure and HLA in healthy donors. A multiplex PCR was run with 60 Vbeta primers and 13 Jbeta primers. TCRdb's table, derived via immunoSEQ multiplex PCR, lists solely in-frame clones and lacks some. The data hold some 130,000 clones, with over 60% observed a single time. The clonotype originates from a human donor in good health. Sequenced input: PBMCs. The V call is TRBV7-2, the J call TRBJ2-5; tentatively, D is TRBD2 (6 bases). The CDR3 is CASSLVVGGYQETQYF. Written as DNA, the CDR3 is TGTGCCAGCAGCTTAGTGGTGGGGGGATATCAAGAGACCCAGTACTTC. The full variable domain, its missing parts supplied by reference TRBV7-2 and TRBJ2-5, is GAGVSQSPSNKVTEKGKDVELRCDPISGHTALYWYRQSLGQGLEFLIYFQGNSAPDKSGLPSDRFSAERTGGSVSTLTIQRTQQEDSAVYLCASSLVVGGYQETQYFGPGTRLLVL.